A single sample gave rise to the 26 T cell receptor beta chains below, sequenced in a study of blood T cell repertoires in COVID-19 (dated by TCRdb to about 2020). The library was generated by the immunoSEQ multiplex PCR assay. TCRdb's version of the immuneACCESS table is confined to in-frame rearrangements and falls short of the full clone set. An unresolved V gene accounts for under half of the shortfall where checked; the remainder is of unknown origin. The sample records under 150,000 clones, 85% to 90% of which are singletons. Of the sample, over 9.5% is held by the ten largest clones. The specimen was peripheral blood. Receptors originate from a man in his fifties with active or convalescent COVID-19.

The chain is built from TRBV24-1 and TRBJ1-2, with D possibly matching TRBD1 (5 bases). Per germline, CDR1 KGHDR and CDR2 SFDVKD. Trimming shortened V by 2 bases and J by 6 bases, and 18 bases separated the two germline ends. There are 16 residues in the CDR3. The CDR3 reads CATSDSASRVGHGYTF. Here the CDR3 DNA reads TGTGCCACCAGTGATTCAGCATCCAGGGTCGGACATGGCTACACCTTC.

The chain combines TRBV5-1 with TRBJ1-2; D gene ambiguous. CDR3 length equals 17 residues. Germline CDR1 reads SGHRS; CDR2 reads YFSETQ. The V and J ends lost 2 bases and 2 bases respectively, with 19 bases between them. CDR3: CASSFESLLGGNYGYTF. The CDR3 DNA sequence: TGCGCCAGCAGCTTTGAGTCTCTCCTAGGTGGAAACTATGGCTACACCTTC.

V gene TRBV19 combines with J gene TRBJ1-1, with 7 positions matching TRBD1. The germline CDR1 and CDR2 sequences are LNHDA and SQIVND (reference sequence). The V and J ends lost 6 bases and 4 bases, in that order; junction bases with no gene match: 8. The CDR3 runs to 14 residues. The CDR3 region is CASSLDRVGTEAFF. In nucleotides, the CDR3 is TGTGCCAGTAGCTTAGACAGGGTCGGCACTGAAGCTTTCTTT.

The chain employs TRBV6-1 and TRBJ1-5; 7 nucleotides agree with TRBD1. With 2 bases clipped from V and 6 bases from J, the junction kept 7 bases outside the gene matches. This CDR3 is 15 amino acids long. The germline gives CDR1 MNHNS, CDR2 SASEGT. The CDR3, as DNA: TGTGCCAGCAGTGAATCTCCAGGGGGTTCTCAGCCCCAGCATTTT. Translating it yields CASSESPGGSQPQHF.

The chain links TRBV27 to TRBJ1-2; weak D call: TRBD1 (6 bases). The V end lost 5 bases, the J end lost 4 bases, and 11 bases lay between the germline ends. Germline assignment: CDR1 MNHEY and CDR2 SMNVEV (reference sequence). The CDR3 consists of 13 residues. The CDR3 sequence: CASSPDSRYGYTF. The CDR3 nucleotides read TGTGCCAGCAGTCCGGACAGCCGCTATGGCTACACCTTC.

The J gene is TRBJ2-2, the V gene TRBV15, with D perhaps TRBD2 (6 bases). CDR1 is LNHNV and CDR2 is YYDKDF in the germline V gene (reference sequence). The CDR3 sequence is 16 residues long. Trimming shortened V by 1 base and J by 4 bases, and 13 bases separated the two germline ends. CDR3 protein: CATSRVAGRGTGELFF. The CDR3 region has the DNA TGTGCCACCAGCAGAGTGGCGGGGCGGGGCACCGGGGAGCTGTTTTTT.

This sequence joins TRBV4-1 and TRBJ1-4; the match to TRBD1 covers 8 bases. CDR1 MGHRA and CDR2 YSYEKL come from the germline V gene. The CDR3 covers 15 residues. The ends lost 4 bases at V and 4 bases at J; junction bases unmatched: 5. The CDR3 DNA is TGCGCCAGCAGCCTTAGACAGGGGATTAATGAAAAACTGTTTTTT. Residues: CASSLRQGINEKLFF.

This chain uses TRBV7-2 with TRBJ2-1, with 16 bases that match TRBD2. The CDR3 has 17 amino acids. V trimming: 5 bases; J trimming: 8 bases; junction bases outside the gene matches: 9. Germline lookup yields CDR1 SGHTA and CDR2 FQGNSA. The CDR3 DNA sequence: TGTGCCAGCAGCCCACCGGGACTAGCGGGAGGGGGCCATGAGCAGTTCTTC. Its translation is CASSPPGLAGGGHEQFF.

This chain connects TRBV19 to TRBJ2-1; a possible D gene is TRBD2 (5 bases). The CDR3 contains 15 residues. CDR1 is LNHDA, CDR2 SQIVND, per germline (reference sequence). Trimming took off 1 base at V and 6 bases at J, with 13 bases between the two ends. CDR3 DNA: TGTGCCAGTAGTATAGTCGGGATAGCGCGCAATGAGCAGTTCTTC. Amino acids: CASSIVGIARNEQFF.

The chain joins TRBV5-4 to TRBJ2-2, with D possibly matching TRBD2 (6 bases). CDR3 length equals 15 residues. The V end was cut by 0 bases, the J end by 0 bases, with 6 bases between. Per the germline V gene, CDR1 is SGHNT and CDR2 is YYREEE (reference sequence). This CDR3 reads CASSLGGANTGELFF. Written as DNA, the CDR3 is TGTGCCAGCAGCTTGGGCGGGGCGAACACCGGGGAGCTGTTTTTT.

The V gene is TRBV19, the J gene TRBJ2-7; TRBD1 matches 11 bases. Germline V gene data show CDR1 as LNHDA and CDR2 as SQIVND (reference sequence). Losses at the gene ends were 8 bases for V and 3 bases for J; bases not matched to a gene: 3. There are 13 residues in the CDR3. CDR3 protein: CASRGQGVYEQYF. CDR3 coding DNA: TGTGCCAGTCGGGGACAGGGGGTCTACGAGCAGTACTTC. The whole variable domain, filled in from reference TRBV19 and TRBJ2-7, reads DGGITQSPKYLFRKEGQNVTLSCEQNLNHDAMYWYRQDPGQGLRLIYYSQIVNDFQKGDIAEGYSVSREKKESFPLTVTSAQKNPTAFYLCASRGQGVYEQYFGPGTRLTVT.

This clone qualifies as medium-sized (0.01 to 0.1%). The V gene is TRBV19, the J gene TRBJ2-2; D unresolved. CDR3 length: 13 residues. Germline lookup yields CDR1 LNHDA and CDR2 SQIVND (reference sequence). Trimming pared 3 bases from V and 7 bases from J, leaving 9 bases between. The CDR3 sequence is CASSIKEFGELFF. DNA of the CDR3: TGTGCCAGTAGTATTAAGGAGTTCGGGGAGCTGTTTTTT.

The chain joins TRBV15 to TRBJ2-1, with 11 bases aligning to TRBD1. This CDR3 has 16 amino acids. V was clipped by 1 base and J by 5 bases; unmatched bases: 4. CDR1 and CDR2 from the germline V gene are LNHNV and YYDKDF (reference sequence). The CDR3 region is CATSRARTGGNNEQFF. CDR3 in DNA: TGTGCCACCAGCAGAGCAAGGACAGGGGGCAACAATGAGCAGTTCTTC.

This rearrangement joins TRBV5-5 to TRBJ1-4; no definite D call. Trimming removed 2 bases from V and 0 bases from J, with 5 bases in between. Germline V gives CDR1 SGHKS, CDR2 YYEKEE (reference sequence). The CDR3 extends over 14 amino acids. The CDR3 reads CASSFIPTNEKLFF. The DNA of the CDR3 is TGTGCCAGCAGCTTTATTCCAACTAATGAAAAACTGTTTTTT.

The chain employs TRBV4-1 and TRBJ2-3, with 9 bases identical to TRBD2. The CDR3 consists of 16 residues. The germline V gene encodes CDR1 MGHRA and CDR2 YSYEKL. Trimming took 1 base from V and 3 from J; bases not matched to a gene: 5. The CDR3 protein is CASSQAGSGSTDTQYF. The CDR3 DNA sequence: TGCGCCAGCAGCCAAGCGGGTAGCGGGAGTACAGATACGCAGTATTTT.

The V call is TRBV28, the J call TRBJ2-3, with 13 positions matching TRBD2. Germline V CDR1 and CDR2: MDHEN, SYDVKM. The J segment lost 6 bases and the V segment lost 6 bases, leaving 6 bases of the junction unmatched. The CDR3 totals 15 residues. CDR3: CASSLGTSGKDTQYF. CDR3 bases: TGTGCCAGCAGCCTAGGGACTAGCGGGAAGGATACGCAGTATTTT. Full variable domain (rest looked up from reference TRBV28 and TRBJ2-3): DVKVTQSSRYLVKRTGEKVFLECVQDMDHENMFWYRQDPGLGLRLIYFSYDVKMKEKGDIPEGYSVSREKKERFSLILESASTNQTSMYLCASSLGTSGKDTQYFGPGTRLTVL.

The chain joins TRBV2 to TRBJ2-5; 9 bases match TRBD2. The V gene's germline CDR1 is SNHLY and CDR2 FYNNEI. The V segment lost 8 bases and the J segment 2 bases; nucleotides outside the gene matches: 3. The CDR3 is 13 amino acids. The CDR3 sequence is CASLAGRQETQYF. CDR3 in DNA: TGTGCCAGCCTAGCGGGACGTCAAGAGACCCAGTACTTC.

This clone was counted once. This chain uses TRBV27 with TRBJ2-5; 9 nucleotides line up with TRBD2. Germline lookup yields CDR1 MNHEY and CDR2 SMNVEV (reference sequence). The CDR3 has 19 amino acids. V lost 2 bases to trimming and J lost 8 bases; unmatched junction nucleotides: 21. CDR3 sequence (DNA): TGTGCCAGCAGTTTACTAAGGACTAGCGAACCGGGTACCAAGAGAACCCAGTACTTC. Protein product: CASSLLRTSEPGTKRTQYF.

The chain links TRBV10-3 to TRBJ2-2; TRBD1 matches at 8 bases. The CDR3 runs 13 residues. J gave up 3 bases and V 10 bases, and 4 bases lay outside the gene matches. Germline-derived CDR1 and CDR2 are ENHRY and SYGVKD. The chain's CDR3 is CARQGRHTGELFF. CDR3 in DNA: TGTGCCAGACAGGGGCGGCACACCGGGGAGCTGTTTTTT.

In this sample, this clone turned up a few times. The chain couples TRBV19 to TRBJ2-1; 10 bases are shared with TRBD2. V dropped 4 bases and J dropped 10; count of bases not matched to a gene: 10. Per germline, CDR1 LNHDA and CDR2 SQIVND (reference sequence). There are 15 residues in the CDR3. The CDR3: CASSSQAGGPSEQFF. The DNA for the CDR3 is TGTGCCAGTAGTAGCCAAGCGGGAGGGCCCTCAGAGCAGTTCTTC.

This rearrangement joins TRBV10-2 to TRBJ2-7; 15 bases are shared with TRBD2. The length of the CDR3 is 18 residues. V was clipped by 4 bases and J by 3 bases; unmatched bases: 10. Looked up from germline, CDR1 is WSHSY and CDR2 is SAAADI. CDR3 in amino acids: CASSGGLAGGTRSYEQYF. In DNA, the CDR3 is TGCGCCAGCAGTGGGGGACTAGCGGGAGGAACGAGGAGCTACGAGCAGTACTTC.

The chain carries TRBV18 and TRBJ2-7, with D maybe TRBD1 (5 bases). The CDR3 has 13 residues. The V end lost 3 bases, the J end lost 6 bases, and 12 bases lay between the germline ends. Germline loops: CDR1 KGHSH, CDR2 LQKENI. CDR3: CASSPTDIAEQYF. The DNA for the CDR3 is TGTGCCAGCTCACCGACGGACATTGCCGAGCAGTACTTC. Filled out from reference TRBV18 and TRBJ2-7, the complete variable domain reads NAGVMQNPRHLVRRRGQEARLRCSPMKGHSHVYWYRQLPEEGLKFMVYLQKENIIDESGMPKERFSAEFPKEGPSILRIQQVVRGDSAAYFCASSPTDIAEQYFGPGTRLTVT.

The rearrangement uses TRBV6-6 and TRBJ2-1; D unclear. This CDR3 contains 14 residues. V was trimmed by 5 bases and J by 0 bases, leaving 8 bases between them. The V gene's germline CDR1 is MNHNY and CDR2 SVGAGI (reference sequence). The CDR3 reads CASSKPSSYNEQFF. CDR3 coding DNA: TGTGCCAGCAGTAAGCCGAGCTCCTACAATGAGCAGTTCTTC.

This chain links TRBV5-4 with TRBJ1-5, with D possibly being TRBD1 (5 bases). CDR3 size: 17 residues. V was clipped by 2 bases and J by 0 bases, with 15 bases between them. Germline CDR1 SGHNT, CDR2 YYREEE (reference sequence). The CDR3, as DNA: TGTGCCAGCAGCTTCGGGGGGACGGGGTATAGCAATCAGCCCCAGCATTTT. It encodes CASSFGGTGYSNQPQHF.

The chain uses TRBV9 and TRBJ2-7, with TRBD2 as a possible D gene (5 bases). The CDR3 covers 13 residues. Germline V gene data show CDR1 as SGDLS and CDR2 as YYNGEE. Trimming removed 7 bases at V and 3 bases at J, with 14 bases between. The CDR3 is CASSPFGDYEQYF. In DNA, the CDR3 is TGTGCCAGCTCTCCGTTCGGGGACTACGAGCAGTACTTC.

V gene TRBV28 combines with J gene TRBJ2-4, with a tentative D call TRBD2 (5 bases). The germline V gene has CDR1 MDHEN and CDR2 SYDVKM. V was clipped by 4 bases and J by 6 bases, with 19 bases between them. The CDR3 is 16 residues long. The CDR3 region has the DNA TGTGCCAGCAGTTCTACTAGTTTGGGGTCCGGAAACATTCAGTACTTC. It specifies CASSSTSLGSGNIQYF.